These 10 T cell receptor beta chains originate from one sample sequenced in a study of T-cell reconstitution after alpha-beta-depleted transplantation in children. Molecular barcoding with unique molecular identifiers was used for the TCRbeta library. A single record per CDR3 protein comes from TCRdb applying MiXCR to the PCR reads. This table has roughly 220,000 distinct CDR3 sequences, 12% appearing once. Sequencing was performed on PBMCs from the stem cell graft donor, taken from the stem cell graft. All receptors derive from a human donor who donated a stem cell graft to a child with acute lymphoblastic leukemia.

In regard to this clonotype: A read error may be the cause here, since a much bigger clone is one base away. The J gene is TRBJ2-3, the V gene TRBV18; TRBD1 matches 9 bases. The CDR3 length is 15 residues. CDR1 is KGHSH and CDR2 is LQKENI in the germline V gene. Written as DNA, the CDR3 is TGTGCCAGCTCACCACAGGGACAGGGCACAGATACGCGGTATTTT. The encoded protein is CASSPQGQGTDTRYF.

This clonotype was seen repeatedly, ten times or more. The rearrangement joins TRBV27 to TRBJ2-1; D gene unclear. This CDR3 spans 15 amino acids. Per the germline V gene, CDR1 is MNHEY and CDR2 is SMNVEV (reference sequence). V gave up 4 bases and J gave up 3 bases, with 13 bases separating them. DNA for the CDR3: TGTGCCAGCAGTTCGCTACCCGACGACTACAATGAGCAGTTCTTC. It is translated as CASSSLPDDYNEQFF.

This chain uses TRBV6-1 with TRBJ1-2; TRBD1 matches at 7 bases. Germline CDR1 reads MNHNS; CDR2 reads SASEGT. V shed 11 bases, J shed 3 bases, and the junction held 6 bases outside the gene matches. The CDR3 is 12 residues long. CDR3 coding DNA: TGTGCCGGAAGGACAGGCGACTATGGCTACACCTTC. It encodes CAGRTGDYGYTF.

This clonotype has at least ten counts. The chain uses TRBV28 and TRBJ1-1, with 7 bases aligning to TRBD1. Germline assignment: CDR1 MDHEN and CDR2 SYDVKM. This CDR3 is 16 amino acids long. Trimming at V came to 2 bases and at J to 1 base, leaving 7 bases not matched to a gene. The DNA of the CDR3 is TGTGCCAGCAGTTTAGCTGTGGGACAGACGAACACTGAAGCTTTCTTT. As protein: CASSLAVGQTNTEAFF.

This clonotype was picked up a small number of times. The CDR3 loop is CAGESREANYGYTF. CDR3 sequence (DNA): TGTGCCGGGGAGAGCAGGGAAGCTAACTATGGCTACACCTTC. This rearrangement joins TRBV7-9 to TRBJ1-2, with D possibly TRBD1 on 5 matching bases. The CDR3 extends over 14 amino acids. Deletions cut 11 bases from V and 0 bases from J, with 16 bases between. Germline CDR1 reads SEHNR; CDR2 reads FQNEAQ (reference sequence).

This clonotype was detected many times. The CDR3 DNA is TGTGCCAGCAGTCTGAAGGGGGGCCACGAGCAGTACTTC. It specifies CASSLKGGHEQYF. J is TRBJ2-7 and V is TRBV12-3 or TRBV12-4; perhaps D is TRBD1 or TRBD2 (6 bases each). V dropped 5 bases and J dropped 5 bases, with 13 bases sitting between them. The length of the CDR3 is 13 residues.

This clonotype was detected ten times or more. An end of the junction does not agree with germline; a read error may underlie this. This chain joins TRBV28 and TRBJ1-5; a possible D gene is TRBD1 (5 bases). CDR3 length equals 13 residues. Germline CDR1 is MDHEN and CDR2 is SYDVKM. The CDR3 bases are TGTGCCATCAGTGAGGGGAGCAATCAGCCCCAGCATTTT. Amino acid sequence: CAISEGSNQPQHF.

The genes are TRBV12-3 or TRBV12-4 and TRBJ2-1; perhaps D is TRBD1 or TRBD2 (6 bases each). V lost 5 bases, J lost 3 bases, and 14 bases lay in between. The CDR3 covers 15 residues. The CDR3 region is CASSPGAGNYNEQFF. The CDR3 bases are TGTGCCAGCAGTCCAGGGGCGGGGAACTACAATGAGCAGTTCTTC.

This clonotype was detected many times. The rearrangement uses TRBV29-1 and TRBJ1-5; 7 bases map to TRBD1. V lost 4 bases and J lost 2; bases outside the gene matches: 14. Germline V gives CDR1 SQVTM, CDR2 ANQGSEA. The CDR3 spans 17 residues. CDR3 coding DNA: TGCAGCGTTGTTGTTGTGCAGGCAGGGACAGGCAATCAGCCCCAGCATTTT. Translation gives CSVVVVQAGTGNQPQHF. The variable domain in full, completed from reference TRBV29-1 and TRBJ1-5, reads SAVISQKPSRDICQRGTSLTIQCQVDSQVTMMFWYRQQPGQSLTLIATANQGSEATYESGFVIDKFPISRPNLTFSTLTVSNMSPEDSSIYLCSVVVVQAGTGNQPQHFGDGTRLSIL.

This clonotype was observed many times. The V call is TRBV4-3, the J call TRBJ2-1, with 11 bases aligning to TRBD2. V gave up 0 bases and J gave up 3 bases; unmatched junction bases: 1. The CDR3 loop spans 16 amino acids. Per the germline V gene, CDR1 is LGHNA and CDR2 is YSLEER. The CDR3 DNA reads TGCGCCAGCAGCCAAGATAGCGGGGGGGTCTACAATGAGCAGTTCTTC. This codes for CASSQDSGGVYNEQFF.